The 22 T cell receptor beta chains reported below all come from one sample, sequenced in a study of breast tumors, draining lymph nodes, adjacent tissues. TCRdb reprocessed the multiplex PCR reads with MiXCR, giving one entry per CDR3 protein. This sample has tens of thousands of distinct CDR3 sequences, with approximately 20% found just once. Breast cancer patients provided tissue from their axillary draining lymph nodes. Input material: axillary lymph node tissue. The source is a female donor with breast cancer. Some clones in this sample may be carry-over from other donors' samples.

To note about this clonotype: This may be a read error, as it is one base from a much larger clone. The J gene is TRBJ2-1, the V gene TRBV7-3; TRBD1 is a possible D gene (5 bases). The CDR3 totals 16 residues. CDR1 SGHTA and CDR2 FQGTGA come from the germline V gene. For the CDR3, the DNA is TGTGCCGGCAGCTTATCTGGGGCGAGCTCCTACAATGAGCAGTTCTTC. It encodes CAGSLSGASSYNEQFF.

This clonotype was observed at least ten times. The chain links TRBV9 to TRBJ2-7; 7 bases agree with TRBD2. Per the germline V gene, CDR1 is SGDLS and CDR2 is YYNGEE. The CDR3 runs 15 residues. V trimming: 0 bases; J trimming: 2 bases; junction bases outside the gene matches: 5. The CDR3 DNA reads TGTGCCAGCAGCGTAGCCCCGGCGGGGGCCTACGAGCAGTACTTC. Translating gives CASSVAPAGAYEQYF.

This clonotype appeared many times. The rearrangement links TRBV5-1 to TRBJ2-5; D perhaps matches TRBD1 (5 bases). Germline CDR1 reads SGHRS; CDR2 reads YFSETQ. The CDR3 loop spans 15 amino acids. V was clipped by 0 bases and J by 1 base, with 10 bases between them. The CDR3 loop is CASSLVAGPQETQYF. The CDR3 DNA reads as TGCGCCAGCAGCTTGGTGGCAGGGCCCCAAGAGACCCAGTACTTC.

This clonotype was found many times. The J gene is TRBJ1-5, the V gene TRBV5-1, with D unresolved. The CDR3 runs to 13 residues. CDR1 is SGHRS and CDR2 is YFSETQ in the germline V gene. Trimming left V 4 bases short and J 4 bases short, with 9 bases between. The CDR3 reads CASSQEGNQPQHF. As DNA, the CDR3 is TGCGCCAGCAGCCAGGAAGGGAATCAGCCCCAGCATTTT.

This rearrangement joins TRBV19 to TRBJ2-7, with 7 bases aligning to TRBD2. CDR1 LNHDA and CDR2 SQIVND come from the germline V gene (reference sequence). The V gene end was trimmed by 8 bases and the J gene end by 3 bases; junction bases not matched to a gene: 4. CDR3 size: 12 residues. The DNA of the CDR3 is TGTGCCAGTGGGGCTAGCGGCTACGAGCAGTACTTC. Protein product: CASGASGYEQYF.

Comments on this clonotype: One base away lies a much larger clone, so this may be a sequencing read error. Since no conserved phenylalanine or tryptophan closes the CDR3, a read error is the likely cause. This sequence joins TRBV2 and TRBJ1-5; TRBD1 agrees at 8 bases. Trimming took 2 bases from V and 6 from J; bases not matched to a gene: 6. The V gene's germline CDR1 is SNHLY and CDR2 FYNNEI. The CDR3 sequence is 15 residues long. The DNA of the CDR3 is TGTGCCAGCAGTGAACTGGGTACAGGGGGTCAGCCCCAGCATCTT. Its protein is CASSELGTGGQPQHL.

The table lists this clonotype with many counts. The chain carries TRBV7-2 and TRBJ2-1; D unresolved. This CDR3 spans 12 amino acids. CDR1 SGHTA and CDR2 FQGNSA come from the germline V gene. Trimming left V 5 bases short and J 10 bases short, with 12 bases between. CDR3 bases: TGTGCCAGCAGCGTAAGGGTGGGCGAGCAGTTCTTC. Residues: CASSVRVGEQFF. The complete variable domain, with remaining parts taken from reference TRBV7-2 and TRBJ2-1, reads GAGVSQSPSNKVTEKGKDVELRCDPISGHTALYWYRQSLGQGLEFLIYFQGNSAPDKSGLPSDRFSAERTGGSVSTLTIQRTQQEDSAVYLCASSVRVGEQFFGPGTRLTVL.

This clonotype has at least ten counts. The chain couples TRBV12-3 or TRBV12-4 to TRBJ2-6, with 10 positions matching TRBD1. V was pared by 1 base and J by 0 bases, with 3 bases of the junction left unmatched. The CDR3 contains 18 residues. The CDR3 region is CASSLVGTGASGANVLTF. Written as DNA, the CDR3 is TGTGCCAGCAGTTTAGTCGGGACAGGGGCCTCTGGGGCCAACGTCCTGACTTTC.

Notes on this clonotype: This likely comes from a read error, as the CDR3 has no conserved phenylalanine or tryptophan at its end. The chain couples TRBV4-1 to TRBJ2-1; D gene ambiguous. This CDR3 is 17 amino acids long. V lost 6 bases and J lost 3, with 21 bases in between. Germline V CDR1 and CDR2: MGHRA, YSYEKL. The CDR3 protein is CASSPLRRGSNYNEQFL. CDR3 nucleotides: TGCGCCAGCAGTCCACTAAGGAGAGGCAGTAACTACAATGAGCAGTTCCTC.

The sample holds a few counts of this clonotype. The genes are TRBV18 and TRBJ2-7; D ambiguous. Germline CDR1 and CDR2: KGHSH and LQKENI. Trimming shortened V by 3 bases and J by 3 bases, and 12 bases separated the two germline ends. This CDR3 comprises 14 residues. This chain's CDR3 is CASSPVPQLYEQYF. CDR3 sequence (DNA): TGTGCCAGCTCACCGGTTCCACAGCTCTACGAGCAGTACTTC.

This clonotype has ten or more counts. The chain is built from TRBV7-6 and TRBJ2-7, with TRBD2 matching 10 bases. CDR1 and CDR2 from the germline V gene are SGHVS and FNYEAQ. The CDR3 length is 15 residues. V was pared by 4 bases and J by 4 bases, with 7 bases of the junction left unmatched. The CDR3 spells CASSWQREGRYEQYF. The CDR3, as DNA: TGTGCCAGCAGCTGGCAGCGGGAGGGGAGGTACGAGCAGTACTTC.

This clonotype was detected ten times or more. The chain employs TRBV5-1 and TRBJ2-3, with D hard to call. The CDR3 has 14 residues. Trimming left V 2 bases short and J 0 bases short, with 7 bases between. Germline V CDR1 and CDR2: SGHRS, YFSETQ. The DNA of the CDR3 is TGCGCCAGCAGCTTCTCGTACAGCACAGATACGCAGTATTTT. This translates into CASSFSYSTDTQYF.

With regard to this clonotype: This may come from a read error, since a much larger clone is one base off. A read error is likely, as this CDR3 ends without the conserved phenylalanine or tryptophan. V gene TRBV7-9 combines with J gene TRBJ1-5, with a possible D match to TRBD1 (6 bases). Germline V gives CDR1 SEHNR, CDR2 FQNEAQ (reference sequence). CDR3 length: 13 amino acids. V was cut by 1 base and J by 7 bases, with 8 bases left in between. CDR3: CASSLERGQPQHL. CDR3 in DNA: TGTGCCAGCAGCTTAGAAAGGGGGCAGCCCCAGCATCTT.

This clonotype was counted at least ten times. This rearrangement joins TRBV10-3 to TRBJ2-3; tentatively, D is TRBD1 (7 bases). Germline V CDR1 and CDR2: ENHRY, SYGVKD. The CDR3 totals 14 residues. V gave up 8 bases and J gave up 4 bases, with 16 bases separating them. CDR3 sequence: CAIGRDSGPDTQYF. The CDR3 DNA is TGTGCCATCGGGCGGGACAGCGGGCCAGATACGCAGTATTTT.

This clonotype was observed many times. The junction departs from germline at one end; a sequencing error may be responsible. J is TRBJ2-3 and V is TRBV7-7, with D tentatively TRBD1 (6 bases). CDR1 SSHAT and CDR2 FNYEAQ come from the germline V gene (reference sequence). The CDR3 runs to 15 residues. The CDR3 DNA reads TGTGCTAGCAGCCGTTCGGACTTAGGGGGAGATACGCAGTATTTT. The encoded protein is CASSRSDLGGDTQYF. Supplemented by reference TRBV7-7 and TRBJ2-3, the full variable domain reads GAGVSQSPRYKVTKRGQDVTLRCDPISSHATLYWYQQALGQGPEFLTYFNYEAQPDKSGLPSDRFSAERPEGSISTLTIQRTEQRDSAMYRCASSRSDLGGDTQYFGPGTRLTVL.

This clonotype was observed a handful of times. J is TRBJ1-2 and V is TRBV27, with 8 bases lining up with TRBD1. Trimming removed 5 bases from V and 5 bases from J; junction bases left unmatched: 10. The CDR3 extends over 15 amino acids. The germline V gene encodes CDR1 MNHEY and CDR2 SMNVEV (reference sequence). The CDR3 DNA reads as TGTGCCAGCAGTCCTTCCGGACAGGGACTATATGGCTACACCTTC. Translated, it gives CASSPSGQGLYGYTF.

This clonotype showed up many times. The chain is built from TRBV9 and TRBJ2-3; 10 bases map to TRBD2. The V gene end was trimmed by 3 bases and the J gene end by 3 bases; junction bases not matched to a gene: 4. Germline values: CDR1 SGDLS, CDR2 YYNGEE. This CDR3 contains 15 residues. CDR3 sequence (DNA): TGTGCCAGCAGCGCAACTAGCGGGAATACAGATACGCAGTATTTT. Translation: CASSATSGNTDTQYF.

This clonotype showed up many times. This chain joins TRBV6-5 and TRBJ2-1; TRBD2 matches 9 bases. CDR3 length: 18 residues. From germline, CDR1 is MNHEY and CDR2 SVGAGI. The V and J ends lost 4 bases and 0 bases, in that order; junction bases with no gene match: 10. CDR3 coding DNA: TGTGCCAGCAGTTCCGCCGTGACTAGCGGAAGCTCCTACAATGAGCAGTTCTTC. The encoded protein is CASSSAVTSGSSYNEQFF.

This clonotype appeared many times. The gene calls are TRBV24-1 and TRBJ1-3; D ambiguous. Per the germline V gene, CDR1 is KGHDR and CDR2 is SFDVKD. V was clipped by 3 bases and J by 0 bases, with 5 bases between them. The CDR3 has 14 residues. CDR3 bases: TGTGCCACCAGTGATCCCAGCTCTGGAAACACCATATATTTT. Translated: CATSDPSSGNTIYF.

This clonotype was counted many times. CDR3 sequence (DNA): TGTGCCAGCAGCTCGAAAGGGGAGGGCTACAATGAGCAGTTCTTC. It is translated as CASSSKGEGYNEQFF. V and J are TRBV7-9 and TRBJ2-1, with 7 bases identical to TRBD2. V trimming: 4 bases; J trimming: 3 bases; junction bases outside the gene matches: 6. CDR3 length: 15 amino acids. Germline V CDR1 and CDR2: SEHNR, FQNEAQ (reference sequence).

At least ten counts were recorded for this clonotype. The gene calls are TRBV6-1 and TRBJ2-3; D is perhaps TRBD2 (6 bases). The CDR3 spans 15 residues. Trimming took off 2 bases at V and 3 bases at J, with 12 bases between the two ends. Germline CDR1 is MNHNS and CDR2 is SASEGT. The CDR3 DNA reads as TGTGCCAGCAGTGAACTGGGGGGTTTGACAGATACGCAGTATTTT. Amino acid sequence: CASSELGGLTDTQYF.

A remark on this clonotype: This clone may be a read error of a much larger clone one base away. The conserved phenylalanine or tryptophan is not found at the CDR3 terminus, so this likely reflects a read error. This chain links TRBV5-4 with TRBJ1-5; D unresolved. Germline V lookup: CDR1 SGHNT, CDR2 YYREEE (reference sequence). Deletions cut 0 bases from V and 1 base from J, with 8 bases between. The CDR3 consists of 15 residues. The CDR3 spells CASSLGVGSNQPQHS. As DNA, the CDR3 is TGTGCCAGCAGCTTGGGGGTCGGGAGCAATCAGCCCCAGCATTCT.